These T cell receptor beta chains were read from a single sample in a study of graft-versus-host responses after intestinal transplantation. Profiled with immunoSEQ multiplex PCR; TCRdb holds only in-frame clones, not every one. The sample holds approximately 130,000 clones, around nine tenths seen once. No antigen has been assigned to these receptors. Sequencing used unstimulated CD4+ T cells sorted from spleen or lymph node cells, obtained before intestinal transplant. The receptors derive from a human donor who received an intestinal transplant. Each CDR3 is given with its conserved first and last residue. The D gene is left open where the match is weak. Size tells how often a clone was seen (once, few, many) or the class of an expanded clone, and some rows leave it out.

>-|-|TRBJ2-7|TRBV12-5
TGTGCTAGTGGTTTGCGGCAGGGACTCGAGCAGTACTTC
CASGLRQGLEQYF
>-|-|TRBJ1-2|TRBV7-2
TGTGCCAGCAGCTCGCCCCAGGGATATGGCTACACCTTC
CASSSPQGYGYTF
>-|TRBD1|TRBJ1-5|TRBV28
TGTGCCAGCAGTTCGGGACAGGCAGATCAGCCCCAGCATTTT
CASSSGQADQPQHF
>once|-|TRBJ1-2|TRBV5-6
TGTGCCAGCAGCTTGAGACAGTTCTATGGCTACACCTTC
CASSLRQFYGYTF
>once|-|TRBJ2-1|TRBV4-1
TGCGCCAGCTCGTTATGGGGGGCCTGGAATGAGCAGTTCTTC
CASSLWGAWNEQFF
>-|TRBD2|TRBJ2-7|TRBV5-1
TGCGCCAGCAGCCCTGCTAGCGGGGAGCGTGGCGAGCAGTACTTC
CASSPASGERGEQYF
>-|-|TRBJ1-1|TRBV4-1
TGCGCCAGCAGCCAAGATGGGTTGAGGCCCCCTACGGACACTGAAGCTTTCTTT
CASSQDGLRPPTDTEAFF
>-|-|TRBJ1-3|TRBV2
TGTGCCAGCAGCTCTCCGGGCCTAAGGCGGTCTGGAAACACCATATATTTT
CASSSPGLRRSGNTIYF
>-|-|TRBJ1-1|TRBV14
TGTGCCAGCAGGGCGGGCCGCGGGACTGAAGCTTTCTTT
CASRAGRGTEAFF
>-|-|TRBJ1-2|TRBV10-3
TGTGCCATCAGTGAGCGGGCAGTCTATGGCTACACCTTC
CAISERAVYGYTF
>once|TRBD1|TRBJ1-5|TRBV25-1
TGTGCCAGCAGTACCGAAACCAGGGGGGCCCAGCATTTT
CASSTETRGAQHF
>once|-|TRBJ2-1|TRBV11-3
TGTGCCAGCACCACCCCGGGGACCTACAATGAGCAGTTCTTC
CASTTPGTYNEQFF
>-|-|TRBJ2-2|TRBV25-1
TGTGCCAGCAGCCAACTGAGCGGGCGCCGGAACACCGGGGAGCTGTTTTTT
CASSQLSGRRNTGELFF
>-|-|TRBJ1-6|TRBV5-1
TGCGCCAGCAGCTTGGGAGGAAATTCACCCCTCCACTTT
CASSLGGNSPLHF
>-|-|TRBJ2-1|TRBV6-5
TGTGCCAGCAGGCCGGAGATATACAATGAGCAGTTCTTC
CASRPEIYNEQFF
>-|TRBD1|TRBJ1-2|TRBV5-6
TGTGCCAGCTGCCCGGGACAGGGTCGTGGCTACACCTTC
CASCPGQGRGYTF
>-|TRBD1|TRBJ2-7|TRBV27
TGTGCCAGCAGATACAGGGGGAATAAGGCCTACGAGCAGTACTTC
CASRYRGNKAYEQYF
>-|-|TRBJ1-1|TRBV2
TGTGCCAGCAGGGAAGTAGGGGGTGAAGCTTTCTTT
CASREVGGEAFF
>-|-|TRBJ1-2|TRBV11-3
TGTGCCAGCAGCCTAGGGACGGGGGATGGCTACACCTTC
CASSLGTGDGYTF
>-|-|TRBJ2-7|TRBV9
TGTGCCAGCAGCGTAGAAGTAGCCTACGAGCAGTACTTC
CASSVEVAYEQYF
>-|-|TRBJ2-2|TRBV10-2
TGCGCCAGCAGTGACGTAGCGCCGAACACCGGGGAGCTGTTTTTT
CASSDVAPNTGELFF
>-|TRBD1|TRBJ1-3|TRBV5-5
TGTGCCAGCAGCTCCCGGGACAGTTTAAACACCATATATTTT
CASSSRDSLNTIYF
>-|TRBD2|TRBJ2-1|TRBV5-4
TGTGCCAGCTCCGGGGCCGGGGGGGCCGAATCCTACAATGAGCAGTTCTTC
CASSGAGGAESYNEQFF
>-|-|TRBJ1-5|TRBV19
TGTGCCAGTAGTTTGGACAATCAGCCCCAGCATTTT
CASSLDNQPQHF
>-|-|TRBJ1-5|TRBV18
TGTGCCAGCTCACCACCGGGGGGGAGCAATCAGCCCCAGCATTTT
CASSPPGGSNQPQHF
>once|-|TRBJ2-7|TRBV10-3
TGTGCCATCAGTGCAGGGGAGAAGGGCGAGCAGTACTTC
CAISAGEKGEQYF
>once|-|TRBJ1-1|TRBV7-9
TGTGCCACCCAACCCGGATCTGGGAGGAACACTGAAGCTTTCTTT
CATQPGSGRNTEAFF